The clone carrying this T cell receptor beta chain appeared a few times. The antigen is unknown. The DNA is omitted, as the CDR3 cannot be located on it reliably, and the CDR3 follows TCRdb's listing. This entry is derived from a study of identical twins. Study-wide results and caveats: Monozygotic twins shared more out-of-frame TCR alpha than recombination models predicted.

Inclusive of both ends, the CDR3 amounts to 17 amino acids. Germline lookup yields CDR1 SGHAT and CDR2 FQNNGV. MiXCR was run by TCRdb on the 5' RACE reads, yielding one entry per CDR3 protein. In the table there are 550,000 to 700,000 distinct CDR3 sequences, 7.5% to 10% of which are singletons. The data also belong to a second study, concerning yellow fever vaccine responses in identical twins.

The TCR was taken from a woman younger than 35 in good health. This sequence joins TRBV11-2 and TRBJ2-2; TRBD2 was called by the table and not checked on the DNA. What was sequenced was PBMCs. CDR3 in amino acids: CASSLASGSLRAGELFF.